Reported below is one T cell receptor beta chain. The sample is drawn from a study of blood T cell repertoires in COVID-19. In the study overall: T cells, B-cell-depleted T cells, or PBMCs supplied cDNA or gDNA.

This CDR3 is built from 15 residues. Germline V gene data show CDR1 as SNHLY and CDR2 as FYNNEI. The germline V and J ends were trimmed by 1 base and 6 bases, with 12 bases remaining between them. Clones were read by immunoSEQ multiplex PCR, and TCRdb kept only the in-frame ones, dropping some. This table has just over 150,000 clones, roughly 90% appearing once. This receptor was taken from a woman aged 45-65 years who had recovered from COVID-19. The V and J genes are TRBV2 and TRBJ2-2; possible D gene TRBD1, 5 bases. The sample comprised PBMCs or T cells enriched from blood (not recorded which). The CDR3 region has the DNA TGTGCCAGCAGTGAAGTGGGTTTAGGGGCCGGGGAGCTGTTTTTT. It yields the protein CASSEVGLGAGELFF.